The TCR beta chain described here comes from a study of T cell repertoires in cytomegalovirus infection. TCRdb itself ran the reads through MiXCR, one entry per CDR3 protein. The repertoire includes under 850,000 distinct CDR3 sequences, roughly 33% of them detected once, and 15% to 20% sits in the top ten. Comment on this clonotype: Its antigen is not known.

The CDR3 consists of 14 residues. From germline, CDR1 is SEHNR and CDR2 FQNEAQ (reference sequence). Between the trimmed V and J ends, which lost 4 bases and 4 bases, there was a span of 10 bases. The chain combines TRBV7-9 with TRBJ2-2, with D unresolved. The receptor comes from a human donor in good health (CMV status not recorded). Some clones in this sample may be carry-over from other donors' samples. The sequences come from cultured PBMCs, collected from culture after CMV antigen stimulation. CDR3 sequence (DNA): TGTGCCAGCAGCTCGTCTAGAGGCACCGGGGAGCTGTTTTTT. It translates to CASSSSRGTGELFF.